Shown below are 9 T cell receptor beta chains from a single sample sequenced in a study of blood T cell repertoires in COVID-19 (dated by TCRdb to 2020 to 2021). The protocol used for the library was the immunoSEQ multiplex PCR assay. Here the immuneACCESS table is served through TCRdb, limited to in-frame sequences with V and J called. Missing clones are a known gap in these copies; in checked studies unresolved V genes cover under half, and the rest lacks a known reason. This sample holds approximately 310,000 clones; approximately 83% were observed only once. 2.2% of the sample is taken by the ten largest. Sequenced: PBMCs or T cells enriched from blood (not recorded which). Every receptor here comes from a man aged 25 to 40 who had recovered from COVID-19.

This chain joins TRBV5-1 and TRBJ2-7, with 9 bases identical to TRBD1. In germline, CDR1 is SGHRS, CDR2 YFSETQ. The J segment lost 2 bases and the V segment lost 1 base, leaving 4 bases of the junction unmatched. This CDR3 is 15 amino acids long. The CDR3 bases are TGCGCCAGCAGCTTGCTGGGACAGGGACCCTACGAGCAGTACTTC. As protein: CASSLLGQGPYEQYF.

The rearrangement links TRBV7-9 to TRBJ2-3; the match to TRBD1 covers 7 bases. This CDR3 is 16 amino acids long. V shed 3 bases and J 2 bases; nucleotides not matched to a gene: 8. In germline, CDR1 is SEHNR, CDR2 FQNEAQ (reference sequence). The CDR3 DNA sequence: TGTGCCAGCAGCTTCCGGGGACAGCTCCACACAGATACGCAGTATTTT. It encodes CASSFRGQLHTDTQYF.

The rearrangement links TRBV11-2 to TRBJ2-3, with unresolved D. V lost 6 bases to trimming and J lost 4 bases, with 11 bases between them. CDR3 size: 13 residues. The germline gives CDR1 SGHAT, CDR2 FQNNGV. This CDR3 is CASRSTVPDTQYF. The CDR3, as DNA: TGTGCCAGCAGGAGTACAGTTCCAGATACGCAGTATTTT.

The CDR3 region has the DNA TGTGCCAGCAGCGTAGGGACAGGGAACTACGAGCAGTACTTC. Amino acids: CASSVGTGNYEQYF. V usage is TRBV11-2 and J usage is TRBJ2-7, with TRBD1 matching over 9 bases. With 5 bases clipped from V and 3 bases from J, the junction kept 5 bases outside the gene matches. The CDR3 sequence is 14 residues long. Germline V gene data show CDR1 as SGHAT and CDR2 as FQNNGV.

V gene TRBV5-4 combines with J gene TRBJ2-7; D remains ambiguous. The V gene's germline CDR1 is SGHNT and CDR2 YYREEE (reference sequence). Trimming took 4 bases from V and 3 from J, leaving 17 bases between them. This CDR3 is 15 amino acids long. CDR3 nucleotides: TGTGCCAGCAGCACCCAGTTTGGGCAGGTCTACGAGCAGTACTTC. It codes for CASSTQFGQVYEQYF.

The J gene is TRBJ2-3, the V gene TRBV5-4; 8 positions agree with TRBD2. The V and J ends lost 4 bases and 0 bases, in that order; junction bases with no gene match: 4. This CDR3 contains 15 residues. The germline V gene encodes CDR1 SGHNT and CDR2 YYREEE (reference sequence). The CDR3 is CASSRGGASTDTQYF. DNA for the CDR3: TGTGCCAGCAGCCGGGGGGGGGCTAGCACAGATACGCAGTATTTT.

The J gene is TRBJ1-3, the V gene TRBV7-2; D not certain. Per germline, CDR1 SGHTA and CDR2 FQGNSA. V gave up 5 bases and J gave up 3 bases, with 11 bases separating them. This CDR3 contains 14 residues. Written as DNA, the CDR3 is TGTGCCAGCAGCCTCGGGTTTGATGGAAACACCATATATTTT. Encoded protein: CASSLGFDGNTIYF.

This rearrangement joins TRBV25-1 to TRBJ1-1; TRBD1 might be the D (6 bases). V gave up 3 bases and J gave up 9 bases, with 17 bases separating them. The CDR3 consists of 14 residues. CDR1 MGHDK and CDR2 SYGVNS come from the germline V gene. The CDR3 DNA is TGTGCCAGCAGTGAGACAGGTTTTGAGCAGAAAGCTTTCTTT. Its translation: CASSETGFEQKAFF.

The rearrangement links TRBV7-2 to TRBJ2-1, with TRBD1 matching over 8 bases. This CDR3 spans 17 amino acids. CDR1 and CDR2 (germline): SGHTA, FQGNSA. V shed 1 base, J shed 5 bases, and the junction held 10 bases outside the gene matches. CDR3 DNA: TGTGCCAGCAGCTTAGTCCGCGGACAGGGACAACACAATGAGCAGTTCTTC. Translation gives CASSLVRGQGQHNEQFF. Filled out from reference TRBV7-2 and TRBJ2-1, the complete variable domain reads GAGVSQSPSNKVTEKGKDVELRCDPISGHTALYWYRQSLGQGLEFLIYFQGNSAPDKSGLPSDRFSAERTGGSVSTLTIQRTQQEDSAVYLCASSLVRGQGQHNEQFFGPGTRLTVL.